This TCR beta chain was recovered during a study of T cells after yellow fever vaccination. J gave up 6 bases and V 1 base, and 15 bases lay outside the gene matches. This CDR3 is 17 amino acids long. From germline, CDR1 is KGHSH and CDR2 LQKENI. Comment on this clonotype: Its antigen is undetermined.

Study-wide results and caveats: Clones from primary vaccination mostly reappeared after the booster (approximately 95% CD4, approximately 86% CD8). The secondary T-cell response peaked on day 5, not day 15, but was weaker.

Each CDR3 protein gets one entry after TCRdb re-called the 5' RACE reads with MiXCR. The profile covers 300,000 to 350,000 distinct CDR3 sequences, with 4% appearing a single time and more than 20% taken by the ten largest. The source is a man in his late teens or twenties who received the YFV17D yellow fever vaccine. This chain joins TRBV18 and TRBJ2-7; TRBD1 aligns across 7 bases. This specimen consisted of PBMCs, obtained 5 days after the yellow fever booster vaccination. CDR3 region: CASSPRPTGAEQGEQYF. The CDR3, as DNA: TGTGCCAGCTCACCACGACCTACAGGGGCCGAGCAGGGCGAGCAGTACTTC.